Following are 12 T cell receptor beta chains from one sample sequenced in a study of blood T cells in healthy people across ages. A sample-barcoded 5' primer and a J-beta primer mix were used in a second PCR of about 7 to 12 cycles. TCRdb re-analysed the 5' RACE reads in MiXCR, keeping a single row per CDR3 protein. The table lists over 1.5 million distinct CDR3 sequences, less than 50% of them singletons. The sequenced material came from blood. Receptor source: a woman aged 40 to 55 in good health.

The rearrangement uses TRBV13 and TRBJ2-3; TRBD1 aligns across 9 bases. The germline V gene has CDR1 PRHDT and CDR2 FYEKMQ (reference sequence). The CDR3 has 14 amino acids. J gave up 7 bases and V 6 bases, and 8 bases lay outside the gene matches. CDR3: CASRSDRGWNTQYF. The DNA of the CDR3 is TGTGCCAGCAGATCCGACAGGGGGTGGAATACGCAGTATTTT.

The chain has TRBV27 and TRBJ2-4, with 8 bases that match TRBD2. The end of the DNA aligns better with TRBJ2-5, so the J call may be wrong. The CDR3 has 15 amino acids. Germline loops: CDR1 MNHEY, CDR2 SMNVEV (reference sequence). The CDR3 nucleotides read TGTGCCAGCAGGTGGAGCGGGGGCCAGGGAGAGACCCAGTACTTC. This sequence encodes CASRWSGGQGETQYF.

The V gene is TRBV6-5, the J gene TRBJ2-1, with 8 bases aligning to TRBD2. After removal of 7 bases from V and 2 bases from J, the junction contained 10 bases not matched to a gene. The length of the CDR3 is 16 residues. Germline lookup yields CDR1 MNHEY and CDR2 SVGAGI. CDR3: CASKRGGDLAYNEQFF. For the CDR3, the DNA is TGTGCCAGCAAACGGGGGGGGGATCTGGCCTACAATGAGCAGTTCTTC.

The genes are TRBV14 and TRBJ2-1; the match to TRBD1 covers 7 bases. Trimming removed 0 bases from V and 4 bases from J; junction bases left unmatched: 6. The germline V gene encodes CDR1 SGHDN and CDR2 FVKESK. The length of the CDR3 is 16 residues. The CDR3, as DNA: TGTGCCAGCAGCCAAGATAGGGACAGCTTGTACAATGAGCAGTTCTTC. Its translation: CASSQDRDSLYNEQFF.

Comment on this clonotype: Sequence at one end of the junction differs from germline and may be a read error. The V call is TRBV7-7, the J call TRBJ2-1; 8 bases fit TRBD1. The length of the CDR3 is 15 residues. CDR1 is SSHAT, CDR2 FNYEAQ, per germline (reference sequence). The CDR3 is CASSLSQGAESEQFF. The CDR3 DNA sequence: TGTGCTAGCAGCTTATCCCAGGGGGCAGAGAGTGAGCAGTTCTTC.

The rearrangement links TRBV20-1 to TRBJ1-1, with D unresolved. Trimming cost V 4 bases and J 5 bases, with 17 bases left between them. Germline V gene lookup returns CDR1 DFQATT and CDR2 SNEGSKA (reference sequence). The CDR3 spans 14 residues. CDR3 nucleotide sequence: TGCAGTGCTACCCCGGAAGGGAGTAAAACTGAAGCTTTCTTT. This translates into CSATPEGSKTEAFF.

J is TRBJ2-5 and V is TRBV6-2 or TRBV6-3; 7 bases line up with TRBD2. Germline trimming cut 4 bases from V and 5 bases from J; bases unmatched to any gene: 7. CDR3 length: 14 amino acids. Germline V CDR1 and CDR2: MNHEY, SVGEGT. In DNA, the CDR3 is TGTGCCAGCAGTTCGACTAGCTTCTCTGAGACCCAGTACTTC. It specifies CASSSTSFSETQYF.

V is TRBV20-1 and J is TRBJ2-1, with D hard to call. CDR1 DFQATT and CDR2 SNEGSKA come from the germline V gene (reference sequence). The CDR3 length is 15 residues. Between the trimmed V and J ends, which lost 5 bases and 3 bases, there was a span of 17 bases. CDR3 in amino acids: CSARTPTVVYNEQFF. DNA for the CDR3: TGCAGTGCTCGGACCCCCACGGTCGTCTACAATGAGCAGTTCTTC.

The genes are TRBV6-2 or TRBV6-3 and TRBJ2-7; D is uncertain. The CDR3 loop spans 11 amino acids. Per germline, CDR1 MNHEY and CDR2 SVGEGT. The V end was cut by 2 bases, the J end by 10 bases, with 9 bases between. CDR3 DNA sequence: TGTGCCAGCAGTTACCCCGACGCCCAGTACTTC. Protein product: CASSYPDAQYF.

The chain recombines TRBV5-6 with TRBJ2-3; D perhaps matches TRBD2 (6 bases). V was trimmed by 3 bases and J by 1 base, leaving 12 bases between them. The CDR3 loop spans 15 amino acids. CDR1 is SGHDT, CDR2 YYEEEE, per germline. This CDR3 reads CASSSNGGGTDTQYF. The CDR3 DNA is TGTGCCAGCAGCTCGAACGGGGGAGGCACAGATACGCAGTATTTT.

The chain joins TRBV25-1 to TRBJ1-2; D is unresolved. Germline V gene data show CDR1 as MGHDK and CDR2 as SYGVNS. V lost 2 bases to trimming and J lost 8 bases, with 9 bases between them. This CDR3 is built from 12 residues. The chain's CDR3 is CASSEDPEGYTF. CDR3 bases: TGTGCCAGCAGTGAAGACCCGGAGGGCTACACCTTC.

V and J are TRBV7-2 and TRBJ2-1; 9 nucleotides match TRBD2. This CDR3 has 18 amino acids. The J segment lost 0 bases and the V segment lost 2 bases, leaving 8 bases of the junction unmatched. Germline V gene data show CDR1 as SGHTA and CDR2 as FQGNSA. The CDR3 DNA sequence: TGTGCCAGCAGCTTAAGGTCGGTAGCGGGGGCCTCCTACAATGAGCAGTTCTTC. It specifies CASSLRSVAGASYNEQFF.